This T cell receptor beta chain was identified during a study of T cells in Graves' hyperthyroidism and ophthalmopathy. It was RNA transcripts that yielded the amplified TCR beta CDR3 regions. First-round RT-PCR of the TCR CDR3 relied on the HTBI primer set. TCRdb re-derived calls from the multiplex PCR reads in MiXCR, one entry per CDR3 protein. The sample consists of about 640,000 distinct CDR3 sequences, approximately 15% of them appearing once. CDR1 is SNHLY, CDR2 FYNNEI, per germline. The trim removed 6 bases at V and 1 base at J, leaving 6 bases unmatched. The CDR3 covers 16 residues. This clonotype was observed many times.

The sequence came from a woman aged 45-65 years with Graves' ophthalmopathy. This chain connects TRBV2 to TRBJ2-3; 11 bases align to TRBD2. Sequencing was performed on blood. The CDR3 bases are TGTGCCAGCAGGACCGGGACTAGCGGAGGCACAGATACGCAGTATTTT. As protein: CASRTGTSGGTDTQYF. The full variable domain, completed using reference TRBV2 and TRBJ2-3, is EPEVTQTPSHQVTQMGQEVILRCVPISNHLYFYWYRQILGQKVEFLVSFYNNEISEKSEIFDDQFSVERPDGSNFTLKIRSTKLEDSAMYFCASRTGTSGGTDTQYFGPGTRLTVL.